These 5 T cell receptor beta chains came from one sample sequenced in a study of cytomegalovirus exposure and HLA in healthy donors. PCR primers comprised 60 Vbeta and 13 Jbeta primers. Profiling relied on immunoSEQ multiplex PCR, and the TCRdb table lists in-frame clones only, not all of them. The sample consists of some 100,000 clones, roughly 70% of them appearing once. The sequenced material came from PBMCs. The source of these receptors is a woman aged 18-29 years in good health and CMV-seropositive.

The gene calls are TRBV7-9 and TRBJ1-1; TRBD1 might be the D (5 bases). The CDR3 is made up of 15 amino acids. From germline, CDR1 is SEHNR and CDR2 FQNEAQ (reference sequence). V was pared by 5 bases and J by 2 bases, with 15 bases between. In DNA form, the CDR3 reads TGTGCCAGCAGCCAACCCTCGACAGTAAACACTGAAGCTTTCTTT. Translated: CASSQPSTVNTEAFF.

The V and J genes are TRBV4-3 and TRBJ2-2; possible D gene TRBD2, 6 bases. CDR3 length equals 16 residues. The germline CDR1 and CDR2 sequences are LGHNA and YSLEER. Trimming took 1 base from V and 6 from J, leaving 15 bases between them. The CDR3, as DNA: TGCGCCAGCAGCCAAGGGTCGGGAGCCACCGCCGGGGAGCTGTTTTTT. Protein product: CASSQGSGATAGELFF.

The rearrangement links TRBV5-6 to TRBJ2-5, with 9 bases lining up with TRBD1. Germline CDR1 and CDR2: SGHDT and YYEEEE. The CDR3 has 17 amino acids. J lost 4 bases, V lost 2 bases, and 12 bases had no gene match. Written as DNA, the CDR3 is TGTGCCAGCAGCTTATACCCGGGACAGGGTTTATCAGAGACCCAGTACTTC. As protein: CASSLYPGQGLSETQYF.

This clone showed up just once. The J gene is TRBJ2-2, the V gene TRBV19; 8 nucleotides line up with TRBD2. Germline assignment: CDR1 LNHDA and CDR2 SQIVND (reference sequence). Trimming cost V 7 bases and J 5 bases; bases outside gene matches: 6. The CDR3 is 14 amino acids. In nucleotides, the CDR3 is TGTGCCAGTAACTCCGGGAGGGGAACCGGGGAGCTGTTTTTT. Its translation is CASNSGRGTGELFF.

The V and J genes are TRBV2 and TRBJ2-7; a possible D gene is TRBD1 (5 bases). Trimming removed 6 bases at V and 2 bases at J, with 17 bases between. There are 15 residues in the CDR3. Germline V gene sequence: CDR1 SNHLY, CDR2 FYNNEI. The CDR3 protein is CASSAGPGPPYEQYF. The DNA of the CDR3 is TGTGCCAGCAGCGCCGGGCCAGGGCCCCCCTACGAGCAGTACTTC.